These 31 T cell receptor beta chains share one sample of origin, sequenced in a study of shared T cell receptors in the human thymus. Some clones are missing from TCRdb's copy, which holds only in-frame ones; the method was immunoSEQ multiplex PCR. The sample has roughly 560,000 clones, roughly 74% seen once. The sample was also linked to a second study, of human thymus T cells.

Sequenced sample: thymocytes. These receptor sequences come from a boy in the first two years of life with a congenital heart defect.

This clone was found once. The chain employs TRBV4-3 and TRBJ2-7; 12 bases are a match to TRBD2. The trim removed 1 base at V and 5 bases at J, leaving 15 bases unmatched. Germline V gene lookup returns CDR1 LGHNA and CDR2 YSLEER. The CDR3 has 19 residues. CDR3 coding DNA: TGCGCCAGCAGCCAAGTCATTAATCACCCTAGCGGGAGGGCCCACGAGCAGTACTTC. It specifies CASSQVINHPSGRAHEQYF.

This sequence joins TRBV9 and TRBJ2-6; TRBD2 aligns across 7 bases. Trimming took 2 bases from V and 2 from J; bases not matched to a gene: 10. There are 18 residues in the CDR3. Germline lookup yields CDR1 SGDLS and CDR2 YYNGEE. This chain's CDR3 is CASSVGGSGSPGANVLTF. In DNA, the CDR3 is TGTGCCAGCAGCGTCGGCGGGAGTGGGTCCCCTGGGGCCAACGTCCTGACTTTC.

The chain joins TRBV11-2 to TRBJ2-5; 9 nucleotides align to TRBD1. V lost 3 bases and J lost 3; bases outside the gene matches: 14. The germline V gene encodes CDR1 SGHAT and CDR2 FQNNGV. CDR3 length: 18 amino acids. The chain's CDR3 is CASSFPGRGDRVKETQYF. CDR3 DNA: TGTGCCAGCAGCTTCCCCGGTCGTGGGGACAGGGTGAAAGAGACCCAGTACTTC.

A remark on this clone: Other nucleotide sequences from this sample produce the same CDR3. J is TRBJ2-3 and V is TRBV6-1; 11 bases align to TRBD2. V shed 6 bases and J 2 bases; nucleotides not matched to a gene: 4. Germline V gene data show CDR1 as MNHNS and CDR2 as SASEGT. The CDR3 is 15 amino acids. The CDR3 sequence is CASSPGLAVTDTQYF. DNA of the CDR3: TGTGCCAGCAGCCCGGGACTAGCGGTCACAGATACGCAGTATTTT.

The CDR3 loop reads CASSLGRERVNTQYF. CDR3 in DNA: TGTGCCAGCAGCTTAGGGCGGGAGCGTGTGAATACGCAGTATTTT. The V gene is TRBV11-3, the J gene TRBJ2-3; 7 positions agree with TRBD2. Germline V gene lookup returns CDR1 SGHNT and CDR2 YENEEA. The CDR3 runs to 15 residues. The V segment lost 1 base and the J segment 7 bases; nucleotides outside the gene matches: 8.

The gene calls are TRBV11-2 and TRBJ2-6, with TRBD1 identical over 7 bases. Germline V gene data show CDR1 as SGHAT and CDR2 as FQNNGV. With 3 bases clipped from V and 5 bases from J, the junction kept 13 bases outside the gene matches. The length of the CDR3 is 18 residues. The CDR3: CASSFLGPRQGWANVLTF. The CDR3 DNA sequence: TGTGCCAGCAGCTTTCTAGGGCCTCGACAGGGCTGGGCCAACGTCCTGACTTTC.

V is TRBV29-1 and J is TRBJ2-4, with D unclear. The ends were cut back, 4 bases at V and 4 bases at J, with 17 bases in the middle. CDR3 length: 15 amino acids. Germline V gives CDR1 SQVTM, CDR2 ANQGSEA. CDR3: CSVGTTWNGKNIQYF. Here the CDR3 DNA reads TGCAGCGTTGGCACTACCTGGAACGGGAAAAACATTCAGTACTTC.

The gene calls are TRBV30 and TRBJ1-5; 8 bases align to TRBD1. CDR1 is GTSNPN and CDR2 is SVGIG in the germline V gene (reference sequence). The CDR3 sequence is 15 residues long. V lost 0 bases to trimming and J lost 3 bases; unmatched junction nucleotides: 4. CDR3 bases: TGTGCCTGGAGTGTAACGACAGGGGACAATCAGCCCCAGCATTTT. Translated: CAWSVTTGDNQPQHF.

The chain combines TRBV29-1 with TRBJ2-1, with 11 bases identical to TRBD2. Trimming took 2 bases from V and 6 from J; bases not matched to a gene: 3. This CDR3 is built from 14 residues. Germline values: CDR1 SQVTM, CDR2 ANQGSEA. The CDR3, as DNA: TGCAGCGTTGAAACTAGCGGGAGCTCCAATGAGCAGTTCTTC. Translated, it gives CSVETSGSSNEQFF.

The chain is built from TRBV7-9 and TRBJ1-1, with 7 bases fitting TRBD1. The length of the CDR3 is 16 residues. After removal of 3 bases from V and 1 base from J, the junction contained 8 bases not matched to a gene. CDR1 and CDR2 from the germline V gene are SEHNR and FQNEAQ (reference sequence). In nucleotides, the CDR3 is TGTGCCAGCAGCTTCACGGACAGGCCCAGGAACACTGAAGCTTTCTTT. It is translated as CASSFTDRPRNTEAFF.

The chain is built from TRBV10-1 and TRBJ2-1, with TRBD1 as a possible D gene (5 bases). Germline loops: CDR1 WNHNN, CDR2 SYGVQD (reference sequence). Trimming took 4 bases from V and 0 from J, leaving 10 bases between them. The CDR3 has 15 residues. The CDR3 sequence: CASSGAQGSYNEQFF. DNA of the CDR3: TGCGCCAGCAGTGGGGCTCAGGGCTCCTACAATGAGCAGTTCTTC.

The chain combines TRBV13 with TRBJ2-5; D not resolved. Germline CDR1 PRHDT, CDR2 FYEKMQ (reference sequence). Trimming took 4 bases from V and 2 from J, leaving 11 bases between them. The CDR3 totals 14 residues. The CDR3 sequence: CASSSSGYQETQYF. The CDR3 bases are TGTGCCAGCAGCTCCTCGGGTTATCAAGAGACCCAGTACTTC.

This clone turned up a few times. This sequence joins TRBV7-9 and TRBJ2-7, with TRBD2 matching over 8 bases. The germline V gene encodes CDR1 SEHNR and CDR2 FQNEAQ (reference sequence). With V trimmed by 2 bases and J by 6 bases, 9 bases remained unmatched. This CDR3 contains 15 residues. The CDR3: CASSLRAGAESEQYF. CDR3 coding DNA: TGTGCCAGCAGCTTAAGAGCGGGAGCTGAAAGCGAGCAGTACTTC.

V and J are TRBV29-1 and TRBJ2-1, with D possibly being TRBD2 (6 bases). The V gene's germline CDR1 is SQVTM and CDR2 ANQGSEA. V dropped 0 bases and J dropped 0 bases, with 18 bases sitting between them. This CDR3 is built from 18 residues. CDR3 in amino acids: CSVEETLAHPSSYNEQFF. The CDR3 region has the DNA TGCAGCGTTGAAGAGACCCTAGCGCACCCCAGCTCCTACAATGAGCAGTTCTTC.

This chain uses TRBV28 with TRBJ1-5; D possibly corresponds to TRBD1 (5 bases). This CDR3 is built from 16 residues. Germline loops: CDR1 MDHEN, CDR2 SYDVKM. Trimming shortened V by 3 bases and J by 7 bases, and 19 bases separated the two germline ends. The CDR3 protein is CASSFLVGRVWQPQHF. The CDR3 nucleotides read TGTGCCAGCAGTTTTTTGGTGGGCAGGGTTTGGCAGCCCCAGCATTTT.

This clone occurred once. This chain links TRBV6-6 with TRBJ2-5; D unclear. The V and J ends lost 5 bases and 4 bases respectively, with 2 bases between them. The CDR3 has 10 amino acids. Germline V gene sequence: CDR1 MNHNY, CDR2 SVGAGI (reference sequence). CDR3 sequence reads: CASSRETQYF. The CDR3 bases are TGTGCCAGCAGTCGAGAGACCCAGTACTTC.

This chain connects TRBV25-1 to TRBJ2-7, with D maybe TRBD2 (6 bases). This CDR3 comprises 16 residues. V dropped 4 bases and J dropped 1 base, with 17 bases sitting between them. Germline CDR1 is MGHDK and CDR2 is SYGVNS. The CDR3 region is CASSVWGLSGSYEQYF. In nucleotides, the CDR3 is TGTGCCAGCAGTGTTTGGGGCCTTAGCGGATCCTACGAGCAGTACTTC.

Turning to this clone: Within the sample, other DNA sequences also encode this same CDR3. The rearrangement links TRBV7-6 to TRBJ1-1, with TRBD1 matching over 9 bases. Looked up from germline, CDR1 is SGHVS and CDR2 is FNYEAQ. V was clipped by 0 bases and J by 1 base; unmatched bases: 0. The CDR3 runs 15 residues. The CDR3 DNA follows: TGTGCCAGCAGCTTAGCGACAGGGGGGAACACTGAAGCTTTCTTT. Translated: CASSLATGGNTEAFF.

The CDR3 here is CASSSGGTTGKEQYF. CDR3 sequence (DNA): TGTGCCAGCAGCTCGGGAGGGACTACCGGCAAGGAGCAGTACTTC. The chain joins TRBV7-8 to TRBJ2-7, with 8 positions matching TRBD2. The germline gives CDR1 SGHVS, CDR2 FQNEAQ. This CDR3 region has 15 residues. V shed 4 bases and J 7 bases; nucleotides not matched to a gene: 12.

The chain carries TRBV28 and TRBJ2-7, with a weak D call TRBD2 (6 bases). The CDR3 is made up of 13 amino acids. Germline loops: CDR1 MDHEN, CDR2 SYDVKM. Trimming left V 9 bases short and J 12 bases short, with 24 bases between. CDR3 region: CASQLREVTLRYF. In nucleotides, the CDR3 is TGTGCCAGTCAACTTAGGGAGGTTACCCTAAGGTACTTC.

The chain joins TRBV4-3 to TRBJ2-1, with D possibly matching TRBD2 (6 bases). Germline values: CDR1 LGHNA, CDR2 YSLEER. The CDR3 consists of 16 residues. Trimming cost V 0 bases and J 5 bases, with 14 bases left between them. The DNA for the CDR3 is TGCGCCAGCAGCCAAGATTTACGGGAGCGGGACAATGAGCAGTTCTTC. It codes for CASSQDLRERDNEQFF.

This clone showed up just once. As DNA, the CDR3 is TGCGCCAGCAGTAAGAGCTCTGGGGCCAACGTCCTGACTTTC. Translated: CASSKSSGANVLTF. The chain has TRBV23-1 and TRBJ2-6; D is ambiguous. TRBV23-1 is reported as an ORF; its role is uncertain. The V end was cut by 5 bases, the J end by 0 bases, with 5 bases between. The CDR3 is made up of 14 amino acids.

The chain links TRBV19 to TRBJ2-5; 9 bases are shared with TRBD1. V was pared by 5 bases and J by 6 bases, with 4 bases of the junction left unmatched. Germline V lookup: CDR1 LNHDA, CDR2 SQIVND (reference sequence). CDR3 length: 13 residues. CDR3 residues: CASSVDRGQTQYF. CDR3 nucleotides: TGTGCCAGTAGTGTGGACAGGGGTCAGACCCAGTACTTC.

The J gene is TRBJ2-1, the V gene TRBV27; a possible D gene is TRBD2 (5 bases). This CDR3 has 15 residues. V was shortened by 2 bases and J by 7 bases, with 15 bases between the two germline ends. The germline V gene encodes CDR1 MNHEY and CDR2 SMNVEV (reference sequence). DNA for the CDR3: TGTGCCAGCAGTTTACCCCTCGTTCCGGGGAATGAGCAGTTCTTC. This gives the protein CASSLPLVPGNEQFF.

In this sample, this clone turned up a few times. The V call is TRBV4-2, the J call TRBJ2-1, with TRBD2 matching 8 bases. The CDR3 sequence is 16 residues long. V was clipped by 3 bases and J by 0 bases; unmatched bases: 4. CDR1 is LGHNA and CDR2 is YNFKEQ in the germline V gene. CDR3 in amino acids: CASSHSSGPSYNEQFF. The CDR3 DNA reads TGTGCCAGCAGCCATTCTAGCGGGCCCTCCTACAATGAGCAGTTCTTC.

The chain couples TRBV5-1 to TRBJ1-3; D gene unclear. Between the trimmed V and J ends, which lost 7 bases and 4 bases, there was a span of 18 bases. This CDR3 comprises 15 residues. Looked up from germline, CDR1 is SGHRS and CDR2 is YFSETQ. The CDR3 sequence is CASALSPVGGNTIYF. CDR3 nucleotide sequence: TGCGCCAGCGCCCTTTCGCCAGTGGGCGGAAACACCATATATTTT.

This chain connects TRBV30 to TRBJ2-1, with 7 bases matching TRBD2. The CDR3 runs to 14 residues. The germline CDR1 and CDR2 sequences are GTSNPN and SVGIG (reference sequence). V gave up 2 bases and J gave up 4 bases; unmatched junction bases: 5. The CDR3 here is CAWSFWEGYNEQFF. DNA of the CDR3: TGTGCCTGGAGTTTTTGGGAGGGGTACAATGAGCAGTTCTTC.

With regard to this clone: The junction and the germline gene differ at one end; a read error may be behind it. The genes are TRBV5-4 and TRBJ1-4; tentative D call: TRBD1 (5 bases). This CDR3 region has 16 residues. Germline CDR1 SGHNT, CDR2 YYREEE (reference sequence). The CDR3 spells CASSQDYPQGGEKLFF. The CDR3 DNA reads TGCGCCAGCAGCCAAGATTACCCCCAGGGTGGTGAAAAACTGTTTTTT.

The chain carries TRBV6-6 and TRBJ2-5; a weak D match, TRBD2 (7 bases). V lost 2 bases and J 4 bases, leaving 17 bases between the germline ends. Germline V CDR1 and CDR2: MNHNY, SVGAGI (reference sequence). CDR3 length: 16 amino acids. The CDR3 DNA reads TGTGCCAGCAGTTACAAAAGGGGGGGTTCAGCAGAGACCCAGTACTTC. Amino acid sequence: CASSYKRGGSAETQYF.

The gene calls are TRBV5-1 and TRBJ1-4; D gene unclear. This CDR3 is 14 amino acids long. Germline CDR1 SGHRS, CDR2 YFSETQ. The germline V and J ends were trimmed by 0 bases and 5 bases, with 8 bases remaining between them. As DNA, the CDR3 is TGCGCCAGCAGCTTGGGACGGGAGAATGAAAAACTGTTTTTT. This encodes CASSLGRENEKLFF.

V usage is TRBV9 and J usage is TRBJ2-5; 8 nucleotides line up with TRBD1. The CDR3 extends over 16 amino acids. Germline V gene sequence: CDR1 SGDLS, CDR2 YYNGEE. The V segment lost 4 bases and the J segment 5 bases; nucleotides outside the gene matches: 13. The CDR3 here is CASSNHPPGGRETQYF. DNA of the CDR3: TGTGCCAGCAGCAACCACCCTCCAGGGGGCAGGGAGACCCAGTACTTC.